This is a list of T cell receptor beta chains from one sample in a study of blood T cells in healthy people across ages. One entry per CDR3 protein, called by TCRdb with MiXCR from the 5' RACE reads. The sample lists under 950,000 distinct CDR3 sequences, 20% to 25% seen once, with roughly 22% in the top ten. The sequenced sample consisted of blood. Receptors were obtained from a man aged 65-85 years in good health. Both conserved end residues are part of each CDR3. The D gene is left open where the match is weak. Clone size is not always given. Where it is, it says once, few, many or a class for expanded clones.

size: -
length: 14
V: TRBV5-6
J: TRBJ1-1
D: TRBD1
DNA: TGTGCCAGCAGCTTGACACAGGGGGGCACTGAAGCTTTCTTT
CDR3: CASSLTQGGTEAFF

size: -
length: 14
V: TRBV6-5
J: TRBJ2-1
D: -
DNA: TGTGCCAGCAGTTATACCGACTCGGACAATGAGCAGTTCTTC
CDR3: CASSYTDSDNEQFF

size: few
length: 15
V: TRBV3-1
J: TRBJ1-2
D: -
DNA: TGTGCCAGCAGCCAAGTCCCGGGGGCGCGGAGTGGCTACACCTTC
CDR3: CASSQVPGARSGYTF

size: many
length: 12
V: TRBV12-3/TRBV12-4
J: TRBJ1-4
D: TRBD1
DNA: TGTGCCAGCAGTAGGCCCCCGGGACAGGCGATTTTT
CDR3: CASSRPPGQAIF

size: -
length: 16
V: TRBV6-6
J: TRBJ1-4
D: TRBD1
DNA: TGTGCCAGCAGCCCTCGACAGGGTGCAACTAATGAAAAACTGTTTTTT
CDR3: CASSPRQGATNEKLFF

size: few
length: 15
V: TRBV5-1
J: TRBJ1-5
D: TRBD1
DNA: TGCGCCAGCAGCTTGGGGACAGGGCATGGCCAGCCCCAGCATTTT
CDR3: CASSLGTGHGQPQHF

size: -
length: 12
V: TRBV6-2/TRBV6-3
J: TRBJ2-7
D: -
DNA: TGTGCCAGCAGCCGCAATCTATACGAGCAGTACTTC
CDR3: CASSRNLYEQYF

size: -
length: 15
V: TRBV18
J: TRBJ2-5
D: TRBD2
DNA: TGTGCCAGCTCACCACGGGACTACAACCAGGAGACCCAGTACTTC
CDR3: CASSPRDYNQETQYF

size: few
length: 15
V: TRBV6-5
J: TRBJ1-5
D: TRBD1
DNA: TGTGCCAGCAGTCGGGACAGGGTTAGCAATCAGCCCCAGCATTTT
CDR3: CASSRDRVSNQPQHF

size: few
length: 18
V: TRBV27
J: TRBJ2-1
D: TRBD2
DNA: TGTGCCAGCAGTTCACCAGGACTAGCGGGGGGGTACTACAATGAGCAGTTCTTC
CDR3: CASSSPGLAGGYYNEQFF

size: few
length: 15
V: TRBV2
J: TRBJ1-4
D: -
DNA: TGTGCCAGCCGAACTTCTGGGGTTCTTTATGAAAAACTGTTTTTT
CDR3: CASRTSGVLYEKLFF

size: -
length: 14
V: TRBV2
J: TRBJ1-2
D: -
DNA: TGTGCCAGCAGTGAAGGGGGGTCTAACTATGGCTACACCTTC
CDR3: CASSEGGSNYGYTF

size: -
length: 15
V: TRBV20-1
J: TRBJ1-5
D: TRBD1
DNA: TGCAGTGCGCACCCCGGGACAGGGGGGAACCAGCCCCAGCATTTT
CDR3: CSAHPGTGGNQPQHF

size: -
length: 14
V: TRBV10-3
J: TRBJ1-1
D: TRBD1
DNA: TGTGCCACCTCACTTGGGACAGTTAACACTGAAGCTTTCTTT
CDR3: CATSLGTVNTEAFF

size: few
length: 13
V: TRBV10-3
J: TRBJ2-3
D: TRBD2
DNA: TGTGCCATCAGGACGGGAGGGGGAGATACGCAGTATTTT
CDR3: CAIRTGGGDTQYF

size: few
length: 14
V: TRBV19
J: TRBJ1-5
D: -
DNA: TGTGCCAGTAGTATGGGAAAGACGAGTCAGCCCCAGCATTTT
CDR3: CASSMGKTSQPQHF

size: -
length: 13
V: TRBV6-1
J: TRBJ1-1
D: TRBD1
DNA: TGTGCCAGCAGCGTTGACAGGGGAACTGAAGCTTTCTTT
CDR3: CASSVDRGTEAFF

size: few
length: 15
V: TRBV10-3
J: TRBJ1-4
D: TRBD1
DNA: TGTGCCATCAGGCCCGGGACAGGAACTAATGAAAAACTGTTTTTT
CDR3: CAIRPGTGTNEKLFF

size: few
length: 18
V: TRBV12-3/TRBV12-4
J: TRBJ1-2
D: -
DNA: TGTGCCAGCACCTCCTCGGAGGGGCAGGGGAGGTGGAACTATGGCTACACCTTC
CDR3: CASTSSEGQGRWNYGYTF

size: few
length: 15
V: TRBV28
J: TRBJ1-6
D: -
DNA: TGTGCCAGCAGTTTAGTAGTTAACAGACGGTCACCCCTCCACTTT
CDR3: CASSLVVNRRSPLHF

size: few
length: 15
V: TRBV5-1
J: TRBJ1-1
D: -
DNA: TGCGCCAGCAGTTTGGGTTTATCCTTGAACACTGAAGCTTTCTTT
CDR3: CASSLGLSLNTEAFF

size: -
length: 12
V: TRBV28
J: TRBJ2-7
D: -
DNA: TGTGCCACCGTCTCGGGCGGCTACGAGCAGTACTTC
CDR3: CATVSGGYEQYF

size: -
length: 16
V: TRBV9
J: TRBJ2-5
D: -
DNA: TGTGCCAGCAGCTTAGCGGCAGGAGCCGCCAAAGAGACCCAGTACTTC
CDR3: CASSLAAGAAKETQYF

size: few
length: 18
V: TRBV6-5
J: TRBJ1-4
D: -
DNA: TGTGCCAGCAGTTACGCAGGGCCCAGACGATCAACTAATGAAAAACTGTTTTTT
CDR3: CASSYAGPRRSTNEKLFF

size: -
length: 11
V: TRBV20-1
J: TRBJ2-3
D: -
DNA: TGCAGTGCTACCCTGCAGGATACGCAGTATTTT
CDR3: CSATLQDTQYF

size: -
length: 13
V: TRBV20-1
J: TRBJ2-3
D: -
DNA: TGCAGTGCGGGCCTCGCAGCCACAGATACGCAGTATTTT
CDR3: CSAGLAATDTQYF

size: -
length: 15
V: TRBV25-1
J: TRBJ2-5
D: -
DNA: TGTGCCAGCAGTGAATACGGACACTCCCAAGAGACCCAGTACTTC
CDR3: CASSEYGHSQETQYF

size: -
length: 15
V: TRBV7-2
J: TRBJ1-4
D: -
DNA: TGTGCCAGCAGCTTAGTGAGGGGAACAGGGGAAAAACTGTTTTTT
CDR3: CASSLVRGTGEKLFF

size: once
length: 14
V: TRBV29-1
J: TRBJ1-2
D: -
DNA: TGCAGCGTTGAGTCGACGGGGCAAGGCTATGGCTACACCTTC
CDR3: CSVESTGQGYGYTF

size: -
length: 15
V: TRBV7-2
J: TRBJ1-1
D: -
DNA: TGTGCCAGCAGCTTAGCCCGGGGGGGCTTGGGGGAAGCTTTCTTT
CDR3: CASSLARGGLGEAFF

size: many
length: 12
V: TRBV7-9
J: TRBJ2-7
D: -
DNA: TGTGCCAGCAGCCTCGGACAGTACGAGCAGTACTTC
CDR3: CASSLGQYEQYF

size: -
length: 15
V: TRBV7-2
J: TRBJ1-2
D: -
DNA: TGTGCCAGCAGCTCTACATTGACGTACAGCTATGGCTACACCTTC
CDR3: CASSSTLTYSYGYTF

size: -
length: 11
V: TRBV20-1
J: TRBJ1-2
D: -
DNA: TGCAGTGCTCCGCAGGGTGGAGGCTACACCTTC
CDR3: CSAPQGGGYTF

size: few
length: 14
V: TRBV12-3/TRBV12-4
J: TRBJ1-1
D: -
DNA: TGTGCCAGCAGTGCAGGGGTAGCGAACACTGAAGCTTTCTTT
CDR3: CASSAGVANTEAFF

size: few
length: 15
V: TRBV7-2
J: TRBJ2-5
D: -
DNA: TGTGCCAGCAGCTCTATGAGTGGGCAGGGAGAGACCCAGTACTTC
CDR3: CASSSMSGQGETQYF

size: few
length: 17
V: TRBV4-1
J: TRBJ1-5
D: -
DNA: TGCGCCAGCAGCCAAGATTGGGGGGAAAGGAGTTATCAGCCCCAGCATTTT
CDR3: CASSQDWGERSYQPQHF

size: -
length: 14
V: TRBV30
J: TRBJ2-5
D: TRBD1
DNA: TGTGCCTGCACTCGGGACAGTCTAAGAGAGACCCAGTACTTC
CDR3: CACTRDSLRETQYF

size: -
length: 13
V: TRBV29-1
J: TRBJ1-1
D: -
DNA: TGCAGCGTTGAGTCGTCTGGGGGAGGTGAAGCTTTCTTT
CDR3: CSVESSGGGEAFF

size: -
length: 15
V: TRBV7-2
J: TRBJ2-4
D: TRBD2
DNA: TGTGCCGGCAGCCCTGAACTAGCGGGAGCCAACATTCAGTACTTC
CDR3: CAGSPELAGANIQYF

size: few
length: 16
V: TRBV24-1
J: TRBJ2-3
D: -
DNA: TGTGCCACCAGTGACCACAGGGTTCGTGGGACAGATACGCAGTATTTT
CDR3: CATSDHRVRGTDTQYF

size: -
length: 14
V: TRBV13
J: TRBJ2-6
D: -
DNA: TGTGCCAGCAGCTCCCCCCTTGGAGCCAACGTCCTGACTTTC
CDR3: CASSSPLGANVLTF